This paragraph reports one T cell receptor beta chain. Method: immunoSEQ multiplex PCR; TCRdb's copy keeps in-frame clones and lacks some. The sample lists fewer than 200,000 clones, over 80% occurring once. The data are from a study of T cell responses to AZD1222 COVID-19 vaccine. CDR3 length: 12 amino acids. Trimming took 3 bases from V and 15 from J, leaving 15 bases between them. The germline V gene encodes CDR1 MGHDK and CDR2 SYGVNS. The sample consisted of peripheral blood, taken on day 0 of AZD1222 vaccination. The sequence came from an adult in good health. The rearrangement links TRBV25-1 to TRBJ2-1, with D perhaps assigned TRBD1 or TRBD2 (6 bases each). The CDR3 loop is CASSEVTGGRFF. CDR3 nucleotides: TGTGCCAGCAGTGAGGTAACCGGGGGCCGGTTCTTC. Filled out from reference TRBV25-1 and TRBJ2-1, the complete variable domain reads EADIYQTPRYLVIGTGKKITLECSQTMGHDKMYWYQQDPGMELHLIHYSYGVNSTEKGDLSSESTVSRIRTEHFPLTLESARPSHTSQYLCASSEVTGGRFFGPGTRLTVL.